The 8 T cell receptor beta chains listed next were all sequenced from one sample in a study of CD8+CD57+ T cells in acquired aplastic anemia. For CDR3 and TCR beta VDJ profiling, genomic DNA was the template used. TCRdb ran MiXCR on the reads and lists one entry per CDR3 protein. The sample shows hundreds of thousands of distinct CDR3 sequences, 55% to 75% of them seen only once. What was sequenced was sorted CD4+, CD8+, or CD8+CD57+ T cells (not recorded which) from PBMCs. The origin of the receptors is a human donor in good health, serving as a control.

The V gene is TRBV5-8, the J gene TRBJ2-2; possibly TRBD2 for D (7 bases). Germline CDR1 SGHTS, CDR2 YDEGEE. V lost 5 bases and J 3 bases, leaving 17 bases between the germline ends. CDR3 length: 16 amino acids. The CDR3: CASSPAGGGYTGELFF. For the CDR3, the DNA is TGTGCCAGCAGTCCCGCGGGCGGGGGCTACACCGGGGAGCTGTTTTTT.

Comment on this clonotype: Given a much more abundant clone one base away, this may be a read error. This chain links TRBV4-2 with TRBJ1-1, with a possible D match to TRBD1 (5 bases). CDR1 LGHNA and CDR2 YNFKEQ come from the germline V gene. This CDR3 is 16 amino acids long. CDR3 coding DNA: TGTGCCAGCAGCCAAGATCGGGGGGAGCTGAACACTGGAGCTTTCTTT. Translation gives CASSQDRGELNTGAFF.

CDR3: CASSLTRRYEQFF. In nucleotides, the CDR3 is TGTGCCAGCAGCTTAACACGACGGTATGAGCAGTTCTTC. The V call is TRBV7-3, the J call TRBJ2-1; D is undetermined. CDR1 and CDR2 from the germline V gene are SGHTA and FQGTGA. V was shortened by 0 bases and J by 8 bases, with 8 bases between the two germline ends. The CDR3 totals 13 residues.

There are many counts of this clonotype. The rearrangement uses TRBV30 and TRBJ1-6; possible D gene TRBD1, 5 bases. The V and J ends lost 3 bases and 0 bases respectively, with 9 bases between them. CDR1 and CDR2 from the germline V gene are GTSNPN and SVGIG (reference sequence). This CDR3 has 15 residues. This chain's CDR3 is CAWSRQSSYNSPLHF. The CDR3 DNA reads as TGTGCCTGGAGCCGACAGAGCTCCTATAATTCACCCCTCCACTTT.

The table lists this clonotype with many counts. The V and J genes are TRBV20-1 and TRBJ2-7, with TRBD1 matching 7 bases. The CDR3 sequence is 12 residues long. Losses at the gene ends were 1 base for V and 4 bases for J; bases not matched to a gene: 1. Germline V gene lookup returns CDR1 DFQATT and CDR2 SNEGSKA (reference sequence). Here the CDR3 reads CSARGQGYEQYF. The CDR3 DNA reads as TGCAGTGCTAGAGGACAGGGTTACGAGCAGTACTTC.

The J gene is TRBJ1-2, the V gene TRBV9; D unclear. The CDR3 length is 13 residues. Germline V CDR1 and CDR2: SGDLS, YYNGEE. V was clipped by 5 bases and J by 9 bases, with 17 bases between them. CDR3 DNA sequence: TGTGCCAGCAGTGAGAGACTATGGCTACGCTACACCTTC. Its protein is CASSERLWLRYTF.

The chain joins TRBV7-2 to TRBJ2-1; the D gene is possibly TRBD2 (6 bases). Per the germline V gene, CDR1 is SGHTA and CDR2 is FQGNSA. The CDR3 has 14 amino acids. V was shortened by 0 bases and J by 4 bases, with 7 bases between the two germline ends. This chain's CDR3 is CASSLARGYNEQFF. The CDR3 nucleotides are TGTGCCAGCAGCTTAGCGCGGGGATACAATGAGCAGTTCTTC. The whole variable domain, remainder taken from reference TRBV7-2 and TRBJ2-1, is GAGVSQSPSNKVTEKGKDVELRCDPISGHTALYWYRQSLGQGLEFLIYFQGNSAPDKSGLPSDRFSAERTGGSVSTLTIQRTQQEDSAVYLCASSLARGYNEQFFGPGTRLTVL.

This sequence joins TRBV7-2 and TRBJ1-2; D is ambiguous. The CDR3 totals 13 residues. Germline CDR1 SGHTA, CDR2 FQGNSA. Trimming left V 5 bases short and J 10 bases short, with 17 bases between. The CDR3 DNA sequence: TGTGCCAGCAGCGAGGACGGTAACTGTTACTACACCTTC. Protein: CASSEDGNCYYTF.